Detailed here is one TCR beta chain. The data derive from a study of control samples from healthy donors and cancer patients. The CDR3 runs to 13 residues. The V segment lost 10 bases and the J segment 6 bases; nucleotides outside the gene matches: 7. The V gene's germline CDR1 is MNHEY and CDR2 SMNVEV (reference sequence). Sequencing was performed with immunoSEQ multiplex PCR; in TCRdb, only in-frame clones are kept and a portion is missing. The sample records almost 95,000 clones, roughly nine tenths being singletons. Sample: blood. This receptor was identified in a woman under 30 in good health. V and J are TRBV27 and TRBJ2-7; 12 bases match TRBD1. CDR3 protein: CATSGTGGIEQYF. CDR3 DNA: TGTGCCACCTCCGGGACAGGGGGCATCGAGCAGTACTTC.